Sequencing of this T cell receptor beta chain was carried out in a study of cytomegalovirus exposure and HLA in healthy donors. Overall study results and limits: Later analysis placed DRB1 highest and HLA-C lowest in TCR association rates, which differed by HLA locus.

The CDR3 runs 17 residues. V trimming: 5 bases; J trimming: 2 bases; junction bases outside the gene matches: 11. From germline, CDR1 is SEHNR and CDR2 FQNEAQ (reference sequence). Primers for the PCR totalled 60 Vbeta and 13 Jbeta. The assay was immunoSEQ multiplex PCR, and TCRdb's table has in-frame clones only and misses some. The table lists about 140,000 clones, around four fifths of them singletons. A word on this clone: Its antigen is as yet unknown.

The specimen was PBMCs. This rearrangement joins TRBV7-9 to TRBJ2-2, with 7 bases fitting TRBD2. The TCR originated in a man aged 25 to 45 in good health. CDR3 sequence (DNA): TGTGCCAGCAGCCTGGGGGTCGCTAGCGGTAACACCGGGGAGCTGTTTTTT. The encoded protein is CASSLGVASGNTGELFF. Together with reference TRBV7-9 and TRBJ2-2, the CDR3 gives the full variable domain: DTGVSQNPRHKITKRGQNVTFRCDPISEHNRLYWYRQTLGQGPEFLTYFQNEAQLEKSRLLSDRFSAERPKGSFSTLEIQRTEQGDSAMYLCASSLGVASGNTGELFFGEGSRLTVL.